The 23 T cell receptor beta chains reported below all come from one sample, sequenced in a study of control samples from healthy donors and cancer patients. Sequenced by immunoSEQ multiplex PCR; TCRdb stores in-frame clones only, minus some. The sample has under 100,000 clones, about 89% seen once; the top ten hold 9.5% to 10%. Source material: PBMCs. These receptors all stem from a woman aged 50 to 60 with colorectal cancer.

This clone showed up just a few times. The chain carries TRBV7-2 and TRBJ2-3; the D gene is possibly TRBD1 (5 bases). CDR3 size: 13 residues. Trimming took 7 bases from V and 2 from J, leaving 10 bases between them. Germline CDR1 SGHTA, CDR2 FQGNSA. The CDR3 nucleotides are TGTGCCAGCACCCAGGGTTACACAGATACGCAGTATTTT. The encoded protein is CASTQGYTDTQYF.

CDR3 sequence: CASSYTGLGYNEQFF. Written as DNA, the CDR3 is TGTGCCAGCAGTTACACAGGACTAGGCTACAATGAGCAGTTCTTC. The chain uses TRBV6-2 or TRBV6-3 and TRBJ2-1; 7 bases are a match to TRBD2. The CDR3 extends over 15 amino acids. The V segment lost 2 bases and the J segment 3 bases; nucleotides outside the gene matches: 4. The germline CDR1 and CDR2 sequences are MNHEY and SVGEGT.

This chain uses TRBV7-3 with TRBJ2-3, with D uncertain. The CDR3 runs to 14 residues. V was pared by 2 bases and J by 3 bases, with 9 bases between. Germline CDR1 is SGHTA and CDR2 is FQGTGA. The CDR3 DNA reads TGTGCCAGCAGCTTAGGCCAGGCAACAGATACGCAGTATTTT. This translates into CASSLGQATDTQYF.

CDR3 protein: CSVVNWQDLYGYTF. The CDR3, as DNA: TGCAGCGTTGTCAATTGGCAGGACCTCTATGGCTACACCTTC. V usage is TRBV29-1 and J usage is TRBJ1-2; D remains unclear. V shed 4 bases and J shed 4 bases, with 16 bases lying between them. This CDR3 is built from 14 residues. The V gene's germline CDR1 is SQVTM and CDR2 ANQGSEA.

The chain has TRBV19 and TRBJ1-5, with a weak D call TRBD1 (5 bases). The CDR3 is made up of 12 amino acids. The V and J ends lost 5 bases and 6 bases respectively, with 8 bases between them. CDR1 LNHDA and CDR2 SQIVND come from the germline V gene (reference sequence). CDR3 DNA: TGTGCCAGTAGTTACAGGAGTCAGCCCCAGCATTTT. Protein product: CASSYRSQPQHF.

This chain uses TRBV5-1 with TRBJ2-5; tentatively, D is TRBD2 (7 bases). This CDR3 is 15 amino acids long. Trimming cost V 2 bases and J 5 bases, with 16 bases left between them. Germline assignment: CDR1 SGHRS and CDR2 YFSETQ. The CDR3 region is CASSFEGGPVETQYF. The CDR3 coding sequence is TGCGCCAGCAGCTTCGAGGGGGGGCCTGTGGAGACCCAGTACTTC.

The chain combines TRBV6-5 with TRBJ1-2, with a possible D match to TRBD1 (5 bases). This CDR3 is built from 13 residues. Germline V gene sequence: CDR1 MNHEY, CDR2 SVGAGI. Trimming cost V 6 bases and J 6 bases, with 14 bases left between them. The CDR3 spells CASSDGTLDGYTF. CDR3 bases: TGTGCCAGCAGCGACGGGACTCTCGATGGCTACACCTTC.

The chain joins TRBV5-1 to TRBJ2-7, with D perhaps TRBD1 or TRBD2 (6 bases each). The ends were cut back, 4 bases at V and 7 bases at J, with 24 bases in the middle. The CDR3 runs 16 residues. The germline V gene encodes CDR1 SGHRS and CDR2 YFSETQ. The CDR3 DNA follows: TGCGCCAGCAGCCTGGGGGGCGGGGACTCGCTAGGGGAGCAGTACGTC. It translates to CASSLGGGDSLGEQYV.

In nucleotides, the CDR3 is TGCGCCAGCAGCTTGTCAGGGGGTCGCACTGAAGCTTTCTTT. Protein: CASSLSGGRTEAFF. V and J are TRBV5-1 and TRBJ1-1; 7 bases line up with TRBD1. The CDR3 covers 14 residues. CDR1 and CDR2 from the germline V gene are SGHRS and YFSETQ. V was clipped by 1 base and J by 4 bases; unmatched bases: 4.

The chain carries TRBV12-3 or TRBV12-4 and TRBJ1-5, with unresolved D. CDR3 length: 13 residues. Trimming left V 7 bases short and J 5 bases short, with 12 bases between. This CDR3 reads CASTREVDQPQHF. CDR3 DNA sequence: TGTGCCAGCACTCGGGAGGTGGATCAGCCCCAGCATTTT.

This chain links TRBV5-1 with TRBJ2-5, with 15 positions matching TRBD2. The junction had 7 bases not matched to a gene; V was cut back by 3 bases and J by 4 bases. The CDR3 totals 17 residues. Germline V gives CDR1 SGHRS, CDR2 YFSETQ. The CDR3 nucleotides read TGCGCCAGCAGCTCGCCCCCGGGACTAGCGGGGGGAGAGACCCAGTACTTC. Translated: CASSSPPGLAGGETQYF.

Turning to this clone: This sample also contains other DNA sequences that code for the same CDR3. The V gene is TRBV30, the J gene TRBJ1-1; D is undetermined. Germline values: CDR1 GTSNPN, CDR2 SVGIG (reference sequence). V was shortened by 5 bases and J by 0 bases, with 4 bases between the two germline ends. This CDR3 region has 11 residues. Here the CDR3 DNA reads TGTGCCTGGGTCATGAACACTGAAGCTTTCTTT. Amino acid sequence: CAWVMNTEAFF.

The chain carries TRBV29-1 and TRBJ1-1, with D possibly being TRBD1 (5 bases). Between the trimmed V and J ends, which lost 0 bases and 6 bases, there was a span of 11 bases. Germline values: CDR1 SQVTM, CDR2 ANQGSEA. CDR3 length: 13 amino acids. The CDR3 spells CSVEDLGGAEAFF. The CDR3 DNA reads as TGCAGCGTTGAAGATCTGGGGGGAGCTGAAGCTTTCTTT.

For the CDR3, the DNA is TGTGCCAGCAGACCCCCCGGACTAGCGGGGACAGATACGCAGTATTTT. This codes for CASRPPGLAGTDTQYF. V is TRBV5-4 and J is TRBJ2-3, with 12 nucleotides matching TRBD2. This CDR3 has 16 residues. Germline CDR1 reads SGHNT; CDR2 reads YYREEE (reference sequence). The V segment lost 5 bases and the J segment 3 bases; nucleotides outside the gene matches: 7.

The V gene is TRBV7-8, the J gene TRBJ1-5; weak D call: TRBD1 (5 bases). V lost 5 bases to trimming and J lost 1 base, with 15 bases between them. Germline V gene lookup returns CDR1 SGHVS and CDR2 FQNEAQ. This CDR3 comprises 16 residues. This chain's CDR3 is CASSTSNGGSNQPQHF. The CDR3 DNA is TGTGCCAGCAGCACCTCCAACGGGGGAAGCAATCAGCCCCAGCATTTT.

The rearrangement joins TRBV19 to TRBJ2-2; 10 positions match TRBD1. The CDR3 runs 17 residues. With V trimmed by 7 bases and J by 4 bases, 12 bases remained unmatched. Germline-derived CDR1 and CDR2 are LNHDA and SQIVND (reference sequence). The CDR3 is CASTTTRDRGSTGELFF. CDR3 in DNA: TGTGCCAGTACAACGACCCGGGACAGGGGTAGCACCGGGGAGCTGTTTTTT.

The gene calls are TRBV6-2 or TRBV6-3 and TRBJ2-7; possibly TRBD2 for D (5 bases). The germline V gene encodes CDR1 MNHEY and CDR2 SVGEGT. Trimming pared 3 bases from V and 3 bases from J, leaving 6 bases between. The CDR3 consists of 12 residues. The CDR3 nucleotides read TGTGCCAGCAGTTATGAGGGCTACGAGCAGTACGTC. Protein: CASSYEGYEQYV.

The rearrangement uses TRBV4-1 and TRBJ1-3, with unresolved D. Trimming stripped 2 bases from V and 0 bases from J, with 8 bases between. CDR3 length equals 15 residues. The germline V gene has CDR1 MGHRA and CDR2 YSYEKL. CDR3 amino acids: CASSQPRGSGNTIYF. The CDR3 coding sequence is TGCGCCAGCAGCCAACCGCGAGGCTCTGGAAACACCATATATTTT.

The table lists this clone with a count of one. J is TRBJ2-5 and V is TRBV6-5; 8 bases map to TRBD2. Trimming at V came to 2 bases and at J to 5 bases, leaving 10 bases not matched to a gene. This CDR3 spans 16 amino acids. Germline lookup yields CDR1 MNHEY and CDR2 SVGAGI. The DNA of the CDR3 is TGTGCCAGCAGTTACGGGTCGGGGGGGCCAATGGAGACCCAGTACTTC. Its translation: CASSYGSGGPMETQYF.

The chain is built from TRBV7-8 and TRBJ1-5, with D hard to call. The ends were cut back, 4 bases at V and 7 bases at J, with 14 bases in the middle. Germline CDR1 is SGHVS and CDR2 is FQNEAQ. This CDR3 has 14 amino acids. As DNA, the CDR3 is TGTGCCAGCAGCTGGGCGCAGTTGGACCAGCCCCAGCATTTT. Translated, it gives CASSWAQLDQPQHF.

This clone was counted a single time. The junction departs from the called germline gene at one end, perhaps through a read error. J is TRBJ1-2 and V is TRBV30, with D unresolved. CDR1 is GTSNPN and CDR2 is SVGIG in the germline V gene (reference sequence). CDR3 length equals 11 residues. The CDR3 DNA reads TGTGCCTCGAGTGGGGACTATGGCTACACCTTC. Translated, it gives CASSGDYGYTF.

The chain uses TRBV7-8 and TRBJ2-1; possible D gene TRBD1, 6 bases. CDR1 and CDR2 from the germline V gene are SGHVS and FQNEAQ. The CDR3 length is 13 residues. V was pared by 4 bases and J by 8 bases, with 12 bases between. CDR3 nucleotide sequence: TGTGCCAGCAGCTCACAGGGTAGGGATGAGCAGTTCTTC. This codes for CASSSQGRDEQFF.

This rearrangement joins TRBV29-1 to TRBJ1-1; the D gene is possibly TRBD1 (6 bases). Germline assignment: CDR1 SQVTM and CDR2 ANQGSEA. The CDR3 spans 12 residues. The V end lost 3 bases, the J end lost 10 bases, and 15 bases lay between the germline ends. This CDR3 is CSVDSQGRGAFF. The CDR3, as DNA: TGCAGCGTTGACTCACAGGGCCGGGGAGCTTTCTTT.